Below, 30 T cell receptor beta chains from the same sample are listed, as sequenced in a study of blood T cell repertoires in COVID-19. The data were produced by immunoSEQ multiplex PCR, yet TCRdb's version contains in-frame clones alone and is incomplete. The sample lists fewer than 500,000 clones; 80% to 90% were seen once. Sequenced input: PBMCs or T cells enriched from blood (not recorded which). The receptor set was obtained from a young man who had recovered from COVID-19.

The chain carries TRBV7-8 and TRBJ1-2, with 9 bases lining up with TRBD1. The CDR3 is 16 residues long. Germline V gene data show CDR1 as SGHVS and CDR2 as FQNEAQ. Losses at the gene ends were 4 bases for V and 4 bases for J; bases not matched to a gene: 10. CDR3 nucleotides: TGTGCCAGCAGCTGGGGCCGGGACAGGGATTCCTATGGCTACACCTTC. Its protein is CASSWGRDRDSYGYTF.

The chain uses TRBV28 and TRBJ2-7, with TRBD1 as a possible D gene (7 bases). V was clipped by 6 bases and J by 1 base, with 16 bases between them. This CDR3 spans 15 amino acids. Per germline, CDR1 MDHEN and CDR2 SYDVKM. The CDR3 loop reads CASSTPGDRSYEQYF. Here the CDR3 DNA reads TGTGCCAGCAGCACCCCGGGGGACAGATCCTACGAGCAGTACTTC. The variable domain in full, with the rest retrieved from reference TRBV28 and TRBJ2-7, is DVKVTQSSRYLVKRTGEKVFLECVQDMDHENMFWYRQDPGLGLRLIYFSYDVKMKEKGDIPEGYSVSREKKERFSLILESASTNQTSMYLCASSTPGDRSYEQYFGPGTRLTVT.

This clone appeared a single time. The V call is TRBV5-1, the J call TRBJ2-7; TRBD1 agrees at 8 bases. V shed 4 bases, J shed 5 bases, and the junction held 8 bases outside the gene matches. The germline V gene has CDR1 SGHRS and CDR2 YFSETQ. The CDR3 contains 14 residues. The CDR3 region has the DNA TGCGCCAGCAGCCTTGGACAGGGTCCCCACGAGCAGTACTTC. Encoded protein: CASSLGQGPHEQYF.

The V gene is TRBV18, the J gene TRBJ1-5; no reliable D call. V was cut by 3 bases and J by 8 bases, with 11 bases left in between. The length of the CDR3 is 13 residues. The germline V gene has CDR1 KGHSH and CDR2 LQKENI. CDR3 residues: CASSPQVTEPQHF. CDR3 DNA: TGTGCCAGCTCACCTCAGGTAACGGAGCCCCAGCATTTT.

The genes are TRBV28 and TRBJ2-3; 7 nucleotides match TRBD2. Looked up from germline, CDR1 is MDHEN and CDR2 is SYDVKM. V shed 3 bases, J shed 5 bases, and the junction held 8 bases outside the gene matches. The CDR3 is 15 amino acids. CDR3 loop: CASSFDPVAGDTQYF. DNA of the CDR3: TGTGCCAGCAGTTTTGACCCGGTAGCGGGAGATACGCAGTATTTT.

The chain has TRBV5-5 and TRBJ1-6, with 10 bases matching TRBD1. Germline-derived CDR1 and CDR2 are SGHKS and YYEKEE (reference sequence). This CDR3 is built from 16 residues. J lost 8 bases, V lost 4 bases, and 9 bases had no gene match. The CDR3, as DNA: TGTGCCAGCAGCCTACAGTCCGGGACAGGGGATTCACCCCTCCACTTT. Translated, it gives CASSLQSGTGDSPLHF.

The gene calls are TRBV18 and TRBJ1-2, with no clear D. This CDR3 has 13 amino acids. CDR1 is KGHSH and CDR2 is LQKENI in the germline V gene. The V and J ends lost 0 bases and 5 bases respectively, with 7 bases between them. The CDR3 is CASSPPGLYGYTF. CDR3 bases: TGTGCCAGCTCACCACCAGGACTTTATGGCTACACCTTC.

The chain recombines TRBV29-1 with TRBJ2-1, with D possibly being TRBD2 (6 bases). The CDR3 is 12 amino acids. CDR1 is SQVTM, CDR2 ANQGSEA, per germline. Trimming left V 6 bases short and J 9 bases short, with 15 bases between. CDR3 sequence reads: CSVPGGPSEQFF. CDR3 sequence (DNA): TGCAGCGTACCCGGAGGGCCCAGTGAGCAGTTCTTC.

The rearrangement uses TRBV18 and TRBJ2-1, with D tentatively TRBD1 (5 bases). V lost 2 bases and J 10 bases, leaving 18 bases between the germline ends. Per the germline V gene, CDR1 is KGHSH and CDR2 is LQKENI. CDR3 size: 15 residues. The CDR3 nucleotides read TGTGCCAGCTCACCAAGAGAGCTAGGGGCAGGGGAGCAGTTCTTC. Protein product: CASSPRELGAGEQFF.

This chain connects TRBV15 to TRBJ1-4, with 7 bases aligning to TRBD1. CDR3 length: 16 amino acids. V was clipped by 0 bases and J by 4 bases; unmatched bases: 5. CDR1 LNHNV and CDR2 YYDKDF come from the germline V gene (reference sequence). The CDR3 nucleotides are TGTGCCACCAGCAGAGAGTTGGGACAGTATAATGAAAAACTGTTTTTT. Encoded protein: CATSRELGQYNEKLFF.

This clone turned up a few times. This chain joins TRBV13 and TRBJ1-4, with D unresolved. Germline CDR1 and CDR2: PRHDT and FYEKMQ (reference sequence). Trimming removed 0 bases at V and 5 bases at J, with 10 bases between. CDR3 length equals 15 residues. Here the CDR3 reads CASSLGSPGNEKLFF. CDR3 nucleotide sequence: TGTGCCAGCAGCTTAGGTTCTCCCGGGAATGAAAAACTGTTTTTT.

The rearrangement links TRBV7-2 to TRBJ2-5; 10 nucleotides align to TRBD1. The V segment lost 5 bases and the J segment 4 bases; nucleotides outside the gene matches: 7. Per germline, CDR1 SGHTA and CDR2 FQGNSA. CDR3 length equals 15 residues. CDR3: CASSVDRGLSETQYF. In DNA, the CDR3 is TGTGCCAGCAGCGTCGACAGGGGGCTCTCAGAGACCCAGTACTTC.

The V gene is TRBV7-9, the J gene TRBJ2-7, with no clear D. This CDR3 comprises 13 residues. Trimming stripped 2 bases from V and 6 bases from J, with 11 bases between. Germline-derived CDR1 and CDR2 are SEHNR and FQNEAQ (reference sequence). The CDR3 region has the DNA TGTGCCAGCAGCTTACCGGGTCAGAGCGAGCAGTACTTC. This gives the protein CASSLPGQSEQYF.

The V gene is TRBV5-1, the J gene TRBJ1-4; D call uncertain. The germline gives CDR1 SGHRS, CDR2 YFSETQ. This CDR3 spans 21 amino acids. With 0 bases removed from V and 1 base from J, the gap between germline ends came to 25 bases. CDR3 nucleotides: TGCGCCAGCAGCTTGGCGTTGGCAGGATTGCCCAGCCCCCGAACTAATGAAAAACTGTTTTTT. Protein sequence: CASSLALAGLPSPRTNEKLFF.

The V and J genes are TRBV9 and TRBJ2-1, with TRBD2 as a possible D gene (6 bases). Per the germline V gene, CDR1 is SGDLS and CDR2 is YYNGEE. Deletions cut 4 bases from V and 8 bases from J, with 22 bases between. The CDR3 totals 16 residues. This CDR3 is CASSLRGAPGGDEQFF. The CDR3, as DNA: TGTGCCAGCAGCCTCAGAGGGGCCCCCGGCGGGGATGAGCAGTTCTTC.

The genes are TRBV19 and TRBJ2-3; 11 nucleotides line up with TRBD2. Germline loops: CDR1 LNHDA, CDR2 SQIVND (reference sequence). The CDR3 is 15 residues long. V shed 5 bases, J shed 1 base, and the junction held 2 bases outside the gene matches. DNA of the CDR3: TGTGCCAGTAGTTTAGCGGGAGGGGGCACAGATACGCAGTATTTT. Residues: CASSLAGGGTDTQYF.

The J gene is TRBJ2-1, the V gene TRBV5-1, with 7 bases that match TRBD2. CDR3 length: 14 residues. CDR1 and CDR2 (germline): SGHRS, YFSETQ. J gave up 9 bases and V 0 bases, and 6 bases lay outside the gene matches. CDR3: CASSLAGTNGEQFF. CDR3 bases: TGCGCCAGCAGCTTGGCAGGGACTAATGGTGAGCAGTTCTTC.

The rearrangement links TRBV6-5 to TRBJ2-5, with a tentative D call TRBD2 (6 bases). This CDR3 is 13 amino acids long. Germline CDR1 and CDR2: MNHEY and SVGAGI. Trimming left V 2 bases short and J 5 bases short, with 9 bases between. The CDR3 loop is CASSYGGRETQYF. In nucleotides, the CDR3 is TGTGCCAGCAGTTACGGGGGGAGGGAGACCCAGTACTTC.

Only one count was recorded for this clone. This sequence joins TRBV4-1 and TRBJ2-7; no reliable D call. Trimming took 3 bases from V and 3 from J, leaving 9 bases between them. Germline V gives CDR1 MGHRA, CDR2 YSYEKL. The CDR3 sequence is 13 residues long. The CDR3 protein is CASSQSSDYEQYF. For the CDR3, the DNA is TGCGCCAGCAGCCAGAGTAGTGACTACGAGCAGTACTTC.

The chain has TRBV28 and TRBJ2-7, with 9 positions matching TRBD2. Losses at the gene ends were 2 bases for V and 2 bases for J; bases not matched to a gene: 4. Germline V gene sequence: CDR1 MDHEN, CDR2 SYDVKM. The CDR3 runs to 15 residues. CDR3 region: CASSLLAGLPYEQYF. The CDR3 nucleotides read TGTGCCAGCAGTTTACTAGCGGGACTACCCTACGAGCAGTACTTC.

The chain recombines TRBV19 with TRBJ1-2; D unresolved. Trimming removed 6 bases from V and 2 bases from J, with 16 bases in between. Germline CDR1 LNHDA, CDR2 SQIVND (reference sequence). The CDR3 runs 15 residues. This CDR3 is CASSFVPGANYGYTF. In DNA, the CDR3 is TGTGCCAGTAGCTTCGTCCCAGGCGCAAACTATGGCTACACCTTC.

With respect to this clone: Other nucleotide sequences from this sample produce the same CDR3. V usage is TRBV9 and J usage is TRBJ2-7; 9 bases are shared with TRBD2. V gave up 0 bases and J gave up 4 bases; unmatched junction bases: 2. CDR3 size: 14 residues. CDR1 is SGDLS, CDR2 YYNGEE, per germline. CDR3 sequence: CASSVGREGYEQYF. In nucleotides, the CDR3 is TGTGCCAGCAGCGTAGGGCGGGAGGGTTACGAGCAGTACTTC. Using reference TRBV9 and TRBJ2-7 for the parts outside the CDR3, the full variable domain is DSGVTQTPKHLITATGQRVTLRCSPRSGDLSVYWYQQSLDQGLQFLIQYYNGEERAKGNILERFSAQQFPDLHSELNLSSLELGDSALYFCASSVGREGYEQYFGPGTRLTVT.

The chain employs TRBV27 and TRBJ1-2; D gene unclear. The ends were cut back, 1 base at V and 6 bases at J, with 12 bases in the middle. Per germline, CDR1 MNHEY and CDR2 SMNVEV (reference sequence). The CDR3 covers 14 residues. CDR3: CASSLFAGGHGYTF. In DNA, the CDR3 is TGTGCCAGCAGTTTATTTGCGGGAGGCCATGGCTACACCTTC.

The J gene is TRBJ2-1, the V gene TRBV5-5, with 8 nucleotides matching TRBD1. The germline CDR1 and CDR2 sequences are SGHKS and YYEKEE (reference sequence). The trim removed 3 bases at V and 6 bases at J, leaving 8 bases unmatched. The CDR3 contains 15 residues. The CDR3 protein is CASSWAGQAPNEQFF. CDR3 nucleotide sequence: TGTGCCAGCAGCTGGGCGGGACAGGCCCCCAATGAGCAGTTCTTC.

V gene TRBV5-5 combines with J gene TRBJ2-1, with TRBD1 as a possible D gene (6 bases). Trimming left V 3 bases short and J 11 bases short, with 18 bases between. The CDR3 spans 14 residues. Germline V gives CDR1 SGHKS, CDR2 YYEKEE (reference sequence). CDR3 nucleotide sequence: TGTGCCAGCAGCTCCCATCCTGGACAGCGACAGCAGTTCTTC. Protein product: CASSSHPGQRQQFF. Full variable domain (remainder filled in from reference TRBV5-5 and TRBJ2-1): DAGVTQSPTHLIKTRGQQVTLRCSPISGHKSVSWYQQVLGQGPQFIFQYYEKEERGRGNFPDRFSARQFPNYSSELNVNALLLGDSALYLCASSSHPGQRQQFFGPGTRLTVL.

The chain joins TRBV14 to TRBJ2-1; D might be TRBD2 (5 bases). V was trimmed by 0 bases and J by 7 bases, leaving 25 bases between them. Looked up from germline, CDR1 is SGHDN and CDR2 is FVKESK. The CDR3 is made up of 19 amino acids. The CDR3: CASSQDISSGETRGNEQFF. The CDR3 DNA is TGTGCCAGCAGCCAAGATATTAGTTCCGGAGAGACCCGCGGGAATGAGCAGTTCTTC.

This chain uses TRBV30 with TRBJ2-1, with 7 nucleotides matching TRBD2. The CDR3 sequence is 14 residues long. CDR1 GTSNPN and CDR2 SVGIG come from the germline V gene (reference sequence). Trimming at V came to 4 bases and at J to 10 bases, leaving 13 bases not matched to a gene. In DNA, the CDR3 is TGTGCCTGGACCCTCGGAGGGAGGGCGAGGGAGCAGTTCTTC. The encoded protein is CAWTLGGRAREQFF.

The chain recombines TRBV24-1 with TRBJ2-1; perhaps TRBD2 as D (6 bases). Germline-derived CDR1 and CDR2 are KGHDR and SFDVKD. Trimming cost V 4 bases and J 6 bases, with 18 bases left between them. The CDR3 sequence is 16 residues long. Here the CDR3 DNA reads TGTGCCACCAGTGACCACAAATTCACTAGCAGCAATGAGCAGTTCTTC. Amino acid sequence: CATSDHKFTSSNEQFF.

The chain uses TRBV2 and TRBJ2-7, with TRBD1 identical over 7 bases. The CDR3 totals 13 residues. The V gene's germline CDR1 is SNHLY and CDR2 FYNNEI. V dropped 7 bases and J dropped 3; count of bases not matched to a gene: 6. CDR3 sequence (DNA): TGTGCCAGCAATCCGACAGGGAACTACGAGCAGTACTTC. Its translation is CASNPTGNYEQYF.

In DNA, the CDR3 is TGTGCCAGCAGTTTACCGGGGGACTATGGCTACACCTTC. Amino acids: CASSLPGDYGYTF. V and J are TRBV28 and TRBJ1-2; D perhaps matches TRBD1 (5 bases). The length of the CDR3 is 13 residues. CDR1 MDHEN and CDR2 SYDVKM come from the germline V gene. The ends were cut back, 2 bases at V and 3 bases at J, with 7 bases in the middle.